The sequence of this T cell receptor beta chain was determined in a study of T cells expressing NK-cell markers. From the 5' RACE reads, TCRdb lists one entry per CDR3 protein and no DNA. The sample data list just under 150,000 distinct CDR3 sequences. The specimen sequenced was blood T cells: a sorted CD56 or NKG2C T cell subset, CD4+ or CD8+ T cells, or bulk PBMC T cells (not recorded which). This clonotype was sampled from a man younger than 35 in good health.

CDR3 sequence: CSARDMGGRTEAFF. The gene calls are TRBV20-1 and TRBJ1-1. The germline V gene encodes CDR1 DFQATT and CDR2 SNEGSKA (reference sequence). This CDR3 has 14 residues.